This paragraph reports one T cell receptor beta chain. The antigen is unknown. This record belongs to a study of cytomegalovirus exposure and HLA in healthy donors. The CDR3 length is 14 residues. The germline V gene has CDR1 MDHEN and CDR2 SYDVKM. V lost 6 bases to trimming and J lost 8 bases, with 16 bases between them. General study points: A few CMV-associated chains proved CMV antigen-specific in vitro. When analyzed later, a missense DCLRE1C variant was found to be linked to TCR beta V- and J-gene trimming. One later analysis reportedly identified an Asian-associated ancestry cluster that showed fewer N-insertions than the roughly 640-donor mean. Productive status was seen about 87% or about 30% of the time for most TCR beta V segments in an earlier analysis.

The PCR ran on 60 Vbeta and 13 Jbeta primers. Generated by immunoSEQ multiplex PCR, the TCRdb table keeps only in-frame clones and is missing some. Of 55,000 to 80,000 clones in the sample, 85% to 90% were seen once. The J gene is TRBJ1-4, the V gene TRBV28, with D maybe TRBD1 (6 bases). Sequenced input: PBMCs. This receptor was obtained from a female donor in good health and CMV-seronegative. The CDR3 region is CASRLGQGWEKLFF. The CDR3 DNA follows: TGTGCCAGCAGACTGGGACAAGGATGGGAAAAACTGTTTTTT.